Below, 4 T cell receptor beta chains from the same sample are listed, as sequenced in a study of cytomegalovirus exposure and HLA in healthy donors. Researchers ran the PCR with 60 Vbeta and 13 Jbeta primers. Repertoires were generated with immunoSEQ multiplex PCR, while TCRdb's copy carries only in-frame clones and drops some. The sample consists of around 50,000 clones, 80% of them appearing once. The sequenced sample was PBMCs. These receptors all stem from a man in his thirties or forties in good health and CMV-seropositive.

This rearrangement joins TRBV7-2 to TRBJ2-7; tentative D call: TRBD1 (6 bases). CDR1 SGHTA and CDR2 FQGNSA come from the germline V gene. CDR3 length: 14 residues. V was clipped by 2 bases and J by 4 bases, with 12 bases between them. The CDR3 nucleotides are TGTGCCAGCAGCTTACAACAGGGTGGGTACGAGCAGTACTTC. Its translation: CASSLQQGGYEQYF.

J is TRBJ1-5 and V is TRBV19; D not resolved. Germline V lookup: CDR1 LNHDA, CDR2 SQIVND (reference sequence). The CDR3 runs to 16 residues. The V gene lost 3 bases and the J gene lost 3 bases, with 15 bases spanning the gap. The CDR3: CASSMAPQHDNQPQHF. The DNA of the CDR3 is TGTGCCAGTAGTATGGCCCCACAGCATGACAATCAGCCCCAGCATTTT.

The rearrangement links TRBV2 to TRBJ2-5; perhaps TRBD2 as D (6 bases). Trimming cost V 7 bases and J 4 bases, with 13 bases left between them. The germline V gene encodes CDR1 SNHLY and CDR2 FYNNEI. This CDR3 has 13 amino acids. The CDR3 here is CASIERRAETQYF. Here the CDR3 DNA reads TGTGCCAGCATCGAGAGGAGGGCAGAGACCCAGTACTTC.

The chain links TRBV13 to TRBJ1-6, with TRBD1 identical over 8 bases. CDR1 is PRHDT, CDR2 FYEKMQ, per germline (reference sequence). The CDR3 loop spans 17 amino acids. The V and J ends lost 5 bases and 6 bases, in that order; junction bases with no gene match: 12. The CDR3 sequence: CASSTKRTGSSNSPLHF. The CDR3 DNA is TGTGCCAGCAGCACGAAACGGACAGGGTCGAGTAATTCACCCCTCCACTTT.